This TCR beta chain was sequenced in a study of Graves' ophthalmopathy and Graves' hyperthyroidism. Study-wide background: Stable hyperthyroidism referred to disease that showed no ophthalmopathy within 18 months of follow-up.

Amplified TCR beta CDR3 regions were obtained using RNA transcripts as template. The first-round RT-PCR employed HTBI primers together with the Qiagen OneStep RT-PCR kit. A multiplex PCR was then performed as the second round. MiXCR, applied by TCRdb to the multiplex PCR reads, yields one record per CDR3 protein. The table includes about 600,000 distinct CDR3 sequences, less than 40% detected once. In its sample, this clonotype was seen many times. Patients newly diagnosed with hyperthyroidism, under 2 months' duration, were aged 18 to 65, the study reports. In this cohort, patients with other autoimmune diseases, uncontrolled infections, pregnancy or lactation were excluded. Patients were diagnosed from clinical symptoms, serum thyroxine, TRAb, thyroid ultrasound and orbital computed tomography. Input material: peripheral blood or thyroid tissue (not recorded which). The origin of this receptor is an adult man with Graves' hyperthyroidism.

The chain's CDR3 is CASSYSTRRTRSSYEQYF. The CDR3 DNA reads as TGTGCCAGCAGCTATAGTACCAGACGGACTAGGAGCTCCTACGAGCAGTACTTC. The rearrangement joins TRBV7-2 to TRBJ2-7; TRBD2 aligns across 7 bases. CDR1 and CDR2 from the germline V gene are SGHTA and FQGNSA. Unmatched junction bases numbered 15, after V lost 4 bases and J lost 0 bases. CDR3 length: 18 residues.